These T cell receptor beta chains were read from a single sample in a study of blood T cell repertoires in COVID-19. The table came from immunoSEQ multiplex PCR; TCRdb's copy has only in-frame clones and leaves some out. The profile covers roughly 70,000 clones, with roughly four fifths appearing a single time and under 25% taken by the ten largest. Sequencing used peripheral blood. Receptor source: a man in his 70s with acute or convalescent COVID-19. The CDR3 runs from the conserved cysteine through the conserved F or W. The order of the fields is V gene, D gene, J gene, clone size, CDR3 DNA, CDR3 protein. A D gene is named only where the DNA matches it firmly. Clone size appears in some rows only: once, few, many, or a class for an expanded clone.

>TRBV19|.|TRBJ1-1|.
TGTGCCAGTACCCTCTACTATAATCTGAGGGGGGGAACTGAAGCTTTCTTT
CASTLYYNLRGGTEAFF
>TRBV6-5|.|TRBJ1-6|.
TGTGCCAGCACCGCAGGGGTGGGTTCACCCCTCCACTTT
CASTAGVGSPLHF
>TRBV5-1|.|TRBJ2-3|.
TGCGCCAGCAGCTCTGGACTTTCCTCTAGCACAGATACGCAGTATTTT
CASSSGLSSSTDTQYF
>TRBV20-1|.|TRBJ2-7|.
TGCAGTGCTGGAAGGGGGTCCGAGCAGTACTTC
CSAGRGSEQYF
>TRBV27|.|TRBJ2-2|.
TGTGCCAGCAGCCCAGACCGGACTGCGAACACCGGGGAGCTGTTTTTT
CASSPDRTANTGELFF
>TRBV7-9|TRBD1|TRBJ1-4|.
TGTGCCAGCAGCACGGACAGGGGGAATGAAAAACTGTTTTTT
CASSTDRGNEKLFF
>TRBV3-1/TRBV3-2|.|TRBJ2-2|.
TGTGCCAGCAGCCACAGGGGGAACACCGGGGAGCTGTTTTTT
CASSHRGNTGELFF
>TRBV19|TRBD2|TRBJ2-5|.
TGTGCCAGTAGGAGACTAGCGGTACCCCAAGAGACCCAGTACTTC
CASRRLAVPQETQYF
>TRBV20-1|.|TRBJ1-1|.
TGCAGTGCTAGACCCTATACTGAAGCTTTCTTT
CSARPYTEAFF
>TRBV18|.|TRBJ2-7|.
TGTGCCAGCTCACCAGGGGACATCGAGCAGTACTTC
CASSPGDIEQYF
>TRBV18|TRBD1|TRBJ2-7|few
TGTGCCAGCTCACCGGACAGGGACGGCGAGCAGTACTTC
CASSPDRDGEQYF
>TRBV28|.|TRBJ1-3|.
TGTGCCAGCAGTTTAACTCGAAACACCATATATTTT
CASSLTRNTIYF
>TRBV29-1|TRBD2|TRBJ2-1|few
TGCAGCTTGCGGGGGGCAGGCGAGCAGTTCTTC
CSLRGAGEQFF
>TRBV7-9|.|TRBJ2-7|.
TGTGCCAGCACCTTAGGTAGGGGTCCCTACGAGCAGTACTTC
CASTLGRGPYEQYF
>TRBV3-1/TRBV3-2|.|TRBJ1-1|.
TGTGCCAGCAGGGACTCCGGGGTCGGCACTGAAGCTTTCTTT
CASRDSGVGTEAFF
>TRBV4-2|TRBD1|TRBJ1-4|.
TGTGCCAGCAGCCAAGAGAAGACCGGGACAGTGGCTGAAAAACTGTTTTTT
CASSQEKTGTVAEKLFF
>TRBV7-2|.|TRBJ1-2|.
TGTGCCAGCAGCTTAGCGTCAGGGAACTATGGCTACACCTTC
CASSLASGNYGYTF
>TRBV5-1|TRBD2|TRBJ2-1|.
TGCGCCAGCAGCTATTACCTCCGGGAGGATGAGCAGTTCTTC
CASSYYLREDEQFF
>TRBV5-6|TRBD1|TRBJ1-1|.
TGTGCCAGCAGCACCAGACAGGGGGGGAACACTGAAGCTTTCTTT
CASSTRQGGNTEAFF
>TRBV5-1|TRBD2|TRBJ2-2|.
TGCGCCAGCAGCTCCGTACTAGCGGGAAACACCGGGGAGCTGTTTTTT
CASSSVLAGNTGELFF
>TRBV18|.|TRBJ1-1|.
TGTGCCAGCTCACCACCCCACAGACTGAACACTGAAGCTTTCTTT
CASSPPHRLNTEAFF
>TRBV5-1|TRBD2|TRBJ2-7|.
TGCGCCAGCAGCTTGATTGGGACTAGCGGGAGGGGGACCTACGAGCAGTACTTC
CASSLIGTSGRGTYEQYF
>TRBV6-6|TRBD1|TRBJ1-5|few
TGTGCCAGCAGTCAAATCCGGACAGGGCGGGCTGGGCAGCCCCAGCATTTT
CASSQIRTGRAGQPQHF
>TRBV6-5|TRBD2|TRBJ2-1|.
TGTGCCACATCTCCACTAGCGGGAGGGCCTGATGAGCAGTTCTTC
CATSPLAGGPDEQFF
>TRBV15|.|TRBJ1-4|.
TGTGCCACCAGCAGGAAAAGGGACACCTGGGGAAAACTGTTTTTT
CATSRKRDTWGKLFF
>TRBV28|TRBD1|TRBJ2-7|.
TGTGCCAGCAGTGCCCCGGGACAGGGGGCTTACGAGCAGTACTTC
CASSAPGQGAYEQYF
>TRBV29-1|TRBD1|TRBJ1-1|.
TGCAGCGTGGAGGGACAGCAGAACACTGAAGCTTTCTTT
CSVEGQQNTEAFF
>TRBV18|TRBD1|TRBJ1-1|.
TGTGCCAGCAATTCCCAGGGGGCGGGAACTGAAGCTTTCTTT
CASNSQGAGTEAFF
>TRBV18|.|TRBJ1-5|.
TGTGCCAGCTCTCTCGGGATGGTCATGGGCAATCAGCCCCAGCATTTT
CASSLGMVMGNQPQHF
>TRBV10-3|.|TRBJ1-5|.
TGTGCCATCAGTGAGATGGGGGGAGGAGATCAGCCCCAGCATTTT
CAISEMGGGDQPQHF
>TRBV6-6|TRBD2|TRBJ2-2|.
TGTGCCAGCACGAGACTAGCGATGATTAACACCGGGGAGCTGTTTTTT
CASTRLAMINTGELFF
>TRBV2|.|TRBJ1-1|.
TGTGCCAGCAGGAGACTGACAGCACGGGTTGAAGCTTTCTTT
CASRRLTARVEAFF
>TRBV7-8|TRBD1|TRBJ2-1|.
TGTGCCAGCAGCTTACGGACAGGGTCCCACAATGAGCAGTTCTTC
CASSLRTGSHNEQFF
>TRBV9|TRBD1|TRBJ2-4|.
TGTGCCAGCAGCGTCTCCGGGACAGGGGTAGACAAAAACATTCAGTACTTC
CASSVSGTGVDKNIQYF
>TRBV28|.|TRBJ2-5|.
TGTGCCAGCAGTTTGAGGCCCCGGGAGACCCAGTACTTC
CASSLRPRETQYF
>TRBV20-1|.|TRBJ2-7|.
TGCAGTGCTCGGACATACTACGAGCAGTACTTC
CSARTYYEQYF
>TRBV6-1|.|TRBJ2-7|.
TGTGCCAGCAGTGAGGCGGCATACAACTCCTACGAGCAGTACTTC
CASSEAAYNSYEQYF
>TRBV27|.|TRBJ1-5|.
TGTGCCAGCAGTCCCTCCTACACGGACTATAGCAATCAGCCCCAGCATTTT
CASSPSYTDYSNQPQHF
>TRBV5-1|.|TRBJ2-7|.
TGCGCCAGCAGCTTAGCCCCGGGACAAAACTACGAGCAGTACTTC
CASSLAPGQNYEQYF
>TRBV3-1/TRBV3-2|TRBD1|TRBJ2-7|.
TGTGCCAGCAGCCAAGGTACAGGGGGCTCCTACGAGCAGTACTTC
CASSQGTGGSYEQYF
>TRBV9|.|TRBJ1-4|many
TGTGCCAGCAGCGCCTTAAGTGGGGCAAACGGTGAAAAACTGTTTTTT
CASSALSGANGEKLFF
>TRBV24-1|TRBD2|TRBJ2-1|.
TGTGCCACCAGTGATTCCCCGGGAGGAGGTGTCTCCTACAATGAGCAGTTCTTC
CATSDSPGGGVSYNEQFF
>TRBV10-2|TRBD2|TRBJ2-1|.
TGCGCCAGCAGTGTGACTAGCGGGAAACGAGAGCAGTTCTTC
CASSVTSGKREQFF
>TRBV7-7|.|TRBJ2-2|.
TGTGCTAGCAGCCCTAGCATTGGAGGCGGGGAGCTGTTTTTT
CASSPSIGGGELFF
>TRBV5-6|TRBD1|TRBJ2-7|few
TGTGCCAGCAGCTGGGGACAGGCGTTCTCCCACGAGCAGTACTTC
CASSWGQAFSHEQYF
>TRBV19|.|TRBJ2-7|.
TGTGCCAGTAGTGACACAGGGATCGACGGCTCCTACGAGCAGTACTTC
CASSDTGIDGSYEQYF
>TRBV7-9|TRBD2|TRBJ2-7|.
TGTGCCAGCAGCCAAGGACTAGCGGGAGAGTACGAGCAGTACTTC
CASSQGLAGEYEQYF
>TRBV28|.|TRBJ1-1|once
TGTGCCAGCTATTGGGCTACGAACACTGAAGCTTTCTTT
CASYWATNTEAFF
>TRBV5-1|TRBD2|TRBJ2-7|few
TGCGCCAGCAGCGGAACTAGCGGGTCCTACGAGCAGTACTTC
CASSGTSGSYEQYF
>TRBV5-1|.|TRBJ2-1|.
TGCGCCAGCAGCTTGAACAGGGCAAATGAGCAGTTCTTC
CASSLNRANEQFF